This T cell receptor (beta chain) was observed in a study of a mutant IDH1 vaccine in newly diagnosed glioma listed by TCRdb under 2021. With regard to the full study: Patients received eight vaccinations in weeks 1, 3, 5, 7, 11, 15, 19 and 23, corresponding to visits V03 through V10. The approximately 29 treated patients were approximately 62% male and 37.5% female, with a mean age of approximately 40 years. Vaccination was initiated 4-6 weeks after radiotherapy alone, or concurrently with temozolomide cycles in the chemotherapy-containing groups. Peripheral blood samples were drawn at six visits, namely V03 (baseline), V05, V07, V10, V12 and V13. For exploratory analyses, longitudinal TCRB deep sequencing was carried out in about two dozen treated patients wherever samples were available. Before enrollment, patients had received standard therapy of radiotherapy alone, temozolomide alone, or radiochemotherapy with temozolomide; most received the combination.

The CDR3 numbers 13 residues from cysteine through phenylalanine. Of the read, only the CDR3 DNA is kept; its 39 bases are in frame from base 1. CDR1 and CDR2 were assigned from the germline V gene as MDHEN and SYDVKM. Relative to germline, V is 3 bases shorter and J is 0 bases shorter, with 5 bases between their ends. For this clone: What this receptor recognizes is not known. One base away there is no much larger clone; base qualities are not given.

Libraries were constructed by the immunoSEQ multiplex PCR assay. The hsTCRB Kit was used according to the manufacturer's protocol to amplify rearranged TCR beta chain sequences. An Illumina MiSeq was used to sequence the TCRB libraries. Turning to the authors' computational methods: The kit vendor's proprietary platform handled demultiplexing, trimming and gene mapping. In TCRdb, the immuneACCESS table is reduced to in-frame sequences with V and J assigned. These tables do not hold every clone; where another copy was compared, an unresolved V gene accounts for under half, and the others remain unexplained. V, J and clone size are taken as reported in that table, and D and trimming were inferred from the DNA itself. Across this sample there are 40,000 to 55,000 clones, with around 78% seen only once. Of the sample, roughly 5% falls within the top ten clones. Points the paper makes about the study in general: It was noted by the authors that analyses of patient blood samples could not be reproduced owing to sample limitations. Vaccine-induced immune responses across multiple MHC alleles were detected in approximately 94% of patients. Availability determined which PBMC samples were chosen for TCRB deep sequencing. Pseudoprogression seemed to be unrelated to changes in the top peripheral T cell clonotypes found by TCRB sequencing.

In light of the paper, this sample's time point label describes: week 5, during vaccination. Every vaccine dose consisted of 300 ug of a 20-mer mutant IDH1 peptide in Montanide, administered subcutaneously together with topical imiquimod. Newly diagnosed WHO grade 3 or 4 IDH1-mutant astrocytomas showing loss of nuclear ATRX were present in the donors. The samples were drawn from NOA16, a multicentre, single-arm, open-label phase I trial in Germany that tested a mutant IDH1 peptide vaccine in humans for the first time. Genomic DNA for TCRB sequencing was extracted from EDTA blood using the DNeasy Blood and Tissue Kit.

The source of this sequence is a man between 45 and 60 years old with glioma. The rearrangement combines TRBV28 with TRBJ1-1, with the D gene call left open. Sequenced here: PBMCs, sampled from a glioma patient whose treatment included an IDH1 peptide vaccine. CDR3 protein: CASSLAVNTEAFF. The nucleotide sequence is given as TGTGCCAGCAGTTTGGCCGTGAACACTGAAGCTTTCTTT.